The source of this TCR beta chain is a study of blood T cell repertoires in COVID-19. Study-wide background: Researchers got acute and convalescent COVID-19 samples from the United States, Italy and Spain. The analysed material was cDNA or gDNA that came from T cells, B-cell-depleted T cells, or PBMCs.

CDR1 is SQVTM and CDR2 is ANQGSEA in the germline V gene. The CDR3 totals 13 residues. Trimming stripped 6 bases from V and 1 base from J, with 11 bases between. Repertoires were generated with immunoSEQ multiplex PCR, while TCRdb's copy carries only in-frame clones and drops some. Among around 250,000 clones, 90% were seen once, and the ten largest hold around 2.3%. Seattle cases were enrolled at active infection and followed longitudinally. The rearrangement uses TRBV29-1 and TRBJ2-3, with a possible D match to TRBD1 (6 bases). The origin of this receptor is a woman aged 55-69 years with COVID-19, enrolled during active disease. The sequenced sample was peripheral blood. CDR3 nucleotides: TGCAGCGTGAGGGGGTTAGGCACAGATACGCAGTATTTT. This codes for CSVRGLGTDTQYF.